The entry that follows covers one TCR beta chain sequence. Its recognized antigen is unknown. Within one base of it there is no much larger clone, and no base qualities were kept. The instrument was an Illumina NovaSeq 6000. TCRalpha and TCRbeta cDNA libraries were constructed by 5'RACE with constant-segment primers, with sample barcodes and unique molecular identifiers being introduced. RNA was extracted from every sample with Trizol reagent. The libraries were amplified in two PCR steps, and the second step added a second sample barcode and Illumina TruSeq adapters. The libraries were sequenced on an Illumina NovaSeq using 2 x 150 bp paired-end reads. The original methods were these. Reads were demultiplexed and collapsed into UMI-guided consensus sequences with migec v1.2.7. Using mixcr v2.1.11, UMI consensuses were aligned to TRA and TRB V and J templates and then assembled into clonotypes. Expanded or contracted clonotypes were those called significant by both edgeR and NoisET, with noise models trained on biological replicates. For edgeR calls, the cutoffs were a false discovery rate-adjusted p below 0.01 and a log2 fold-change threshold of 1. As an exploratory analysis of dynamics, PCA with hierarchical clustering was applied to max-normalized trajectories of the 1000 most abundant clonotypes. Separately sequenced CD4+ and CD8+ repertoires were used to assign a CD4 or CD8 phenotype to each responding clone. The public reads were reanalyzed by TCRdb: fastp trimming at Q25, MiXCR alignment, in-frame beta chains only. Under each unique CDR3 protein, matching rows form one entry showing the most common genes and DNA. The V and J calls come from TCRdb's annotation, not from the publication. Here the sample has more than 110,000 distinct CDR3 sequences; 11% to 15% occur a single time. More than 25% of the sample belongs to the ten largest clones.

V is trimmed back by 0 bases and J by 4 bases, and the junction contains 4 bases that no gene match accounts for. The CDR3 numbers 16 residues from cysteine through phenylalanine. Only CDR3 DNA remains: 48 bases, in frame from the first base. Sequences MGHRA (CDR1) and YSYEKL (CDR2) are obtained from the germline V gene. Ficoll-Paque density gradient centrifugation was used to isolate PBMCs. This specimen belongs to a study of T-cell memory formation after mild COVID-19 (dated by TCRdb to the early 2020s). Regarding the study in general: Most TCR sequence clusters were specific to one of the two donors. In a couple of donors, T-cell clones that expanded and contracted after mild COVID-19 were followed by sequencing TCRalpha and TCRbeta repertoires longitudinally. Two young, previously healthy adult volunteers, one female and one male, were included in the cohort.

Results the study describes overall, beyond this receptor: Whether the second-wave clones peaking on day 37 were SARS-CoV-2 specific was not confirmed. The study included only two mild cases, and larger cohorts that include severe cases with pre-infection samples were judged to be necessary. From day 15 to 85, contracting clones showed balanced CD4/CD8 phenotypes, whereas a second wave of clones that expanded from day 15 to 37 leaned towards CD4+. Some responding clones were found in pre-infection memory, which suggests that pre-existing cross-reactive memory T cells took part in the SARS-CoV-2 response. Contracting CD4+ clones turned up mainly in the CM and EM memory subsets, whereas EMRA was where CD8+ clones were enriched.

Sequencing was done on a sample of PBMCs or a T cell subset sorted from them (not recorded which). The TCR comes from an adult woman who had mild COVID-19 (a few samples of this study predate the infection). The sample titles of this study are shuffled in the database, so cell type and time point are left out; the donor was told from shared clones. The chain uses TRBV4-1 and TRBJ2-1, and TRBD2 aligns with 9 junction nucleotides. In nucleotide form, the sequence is TGCGCCAGCAGCCAAGATCAGCTAGCGGGGTACAATGAGCAGTTCTTC. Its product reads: CASSQDQLAGYNEQFF.